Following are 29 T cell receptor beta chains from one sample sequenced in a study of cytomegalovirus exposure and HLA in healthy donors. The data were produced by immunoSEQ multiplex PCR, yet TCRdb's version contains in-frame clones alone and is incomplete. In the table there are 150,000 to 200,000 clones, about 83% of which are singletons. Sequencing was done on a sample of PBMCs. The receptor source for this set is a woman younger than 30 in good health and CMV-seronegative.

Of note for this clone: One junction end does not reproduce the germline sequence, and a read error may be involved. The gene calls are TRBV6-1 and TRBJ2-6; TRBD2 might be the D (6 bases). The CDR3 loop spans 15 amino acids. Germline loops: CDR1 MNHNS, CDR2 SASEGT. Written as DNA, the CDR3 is TGTGCCAGCAGCGAAGGGACTGCTGGGGCCAACGTCCTGACTTTC. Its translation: CASSEGTAGANVLTF.

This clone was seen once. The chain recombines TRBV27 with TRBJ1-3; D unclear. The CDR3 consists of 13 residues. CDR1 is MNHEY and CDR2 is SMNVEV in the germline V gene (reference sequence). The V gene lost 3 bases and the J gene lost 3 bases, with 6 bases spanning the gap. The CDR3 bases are TGTGCCAGCAGTTTGAGGGATGGAAACACCATATATTTT. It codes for CASSLRDGNTIYF.

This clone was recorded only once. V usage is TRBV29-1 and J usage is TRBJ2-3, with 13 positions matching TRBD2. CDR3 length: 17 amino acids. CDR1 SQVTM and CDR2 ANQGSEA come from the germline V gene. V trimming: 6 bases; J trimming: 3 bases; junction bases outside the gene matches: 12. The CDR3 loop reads CSVQFYTGLAGTDTQYF. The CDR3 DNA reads TGCAGCGTCCAATTCTACACGGGACTAGCGGGGACAGATACGCAGTATTTT.

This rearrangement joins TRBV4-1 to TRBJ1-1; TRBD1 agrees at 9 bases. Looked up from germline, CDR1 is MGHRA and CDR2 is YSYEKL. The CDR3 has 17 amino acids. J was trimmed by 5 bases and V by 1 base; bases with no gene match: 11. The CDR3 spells CASSQVLGTGFGTEAFF. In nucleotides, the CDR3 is TGCGCCAGCAGCCAAGTTCTAGGGACAGGGTTTGGGACTGAAGCTTTCTTT.

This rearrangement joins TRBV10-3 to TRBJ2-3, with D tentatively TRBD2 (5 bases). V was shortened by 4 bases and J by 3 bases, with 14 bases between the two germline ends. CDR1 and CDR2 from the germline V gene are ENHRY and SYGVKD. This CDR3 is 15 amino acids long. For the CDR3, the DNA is TGTGCCATCAGTGGGATCTCTGGAGGAACAGATACGCAGTATTTT. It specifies CAISGISGGTDTQYF.

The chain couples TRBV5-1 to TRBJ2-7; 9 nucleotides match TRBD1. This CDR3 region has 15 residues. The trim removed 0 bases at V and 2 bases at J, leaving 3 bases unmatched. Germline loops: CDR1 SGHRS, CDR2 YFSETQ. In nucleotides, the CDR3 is TGCGCCAGCAGCTTGGACAGGGGGCTAACCTACGAGCAGTACTTC. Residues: CASSLDRGLTYEQYF.

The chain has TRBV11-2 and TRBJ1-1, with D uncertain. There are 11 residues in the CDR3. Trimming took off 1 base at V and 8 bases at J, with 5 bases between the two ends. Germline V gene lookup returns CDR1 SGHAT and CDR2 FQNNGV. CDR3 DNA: TGTGCCAGCAGCTTAGGGCAAGAAGCTTTCTTT. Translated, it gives CASSLGQEAFF.

CDR3: CASSFGDRELTNTEAFF. DNA of the CDR3: TGCGCCAGCAGCTTTGGGGACAGGGAGCTAACCAACACTGAAGCTTTCTTT. The V call is TRBV5-1, the J call TRBJ1-1, with 9 bases that match TRBD1. Germline CDR1 and CDR2: SGHRS and YFSETQ. CDR3 size: 17 residues. V dropped 2 bases and J dropped 2; count of bases not matched to a gene: 10.

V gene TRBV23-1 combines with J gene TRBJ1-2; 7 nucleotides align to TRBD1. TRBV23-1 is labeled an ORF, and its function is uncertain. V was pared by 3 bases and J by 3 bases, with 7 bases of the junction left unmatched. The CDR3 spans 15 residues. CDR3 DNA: TGCGCCAGCAGTCATTCCGGACAGGTTGACTATGGCTACACCTTC. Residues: CASSHSGQVDYGYTF.

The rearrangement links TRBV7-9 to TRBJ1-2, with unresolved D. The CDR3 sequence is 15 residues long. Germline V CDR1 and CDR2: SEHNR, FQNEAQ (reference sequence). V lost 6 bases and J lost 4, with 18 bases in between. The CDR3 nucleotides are TGTGCCAGCAGTCCGCCGGGGAACACCATCTATGGCTACACCTTC. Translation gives CASSPPGNTIYGYTF. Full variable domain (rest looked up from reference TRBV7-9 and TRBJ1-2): DTGVSQNPRHKITKRGQNVTFRCDPISEHNRLYWYRQTLGQGPEFLTYFQNEAQLEKSRLLSDRFSAERPKGSFSTLEIQRTEQGDSAMYLCASSPPGNTIYGYTFGSGTRLTVV.

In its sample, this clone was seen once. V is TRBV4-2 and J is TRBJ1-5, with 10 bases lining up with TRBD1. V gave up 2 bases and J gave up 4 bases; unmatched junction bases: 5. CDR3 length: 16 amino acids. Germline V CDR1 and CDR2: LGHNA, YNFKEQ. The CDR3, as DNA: TGTGCCAGCAGCCAAAGGGGGGGACAGGGGAATCAGCCCCAGCATTTT. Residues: CASSQRGGQGNQPQHF.

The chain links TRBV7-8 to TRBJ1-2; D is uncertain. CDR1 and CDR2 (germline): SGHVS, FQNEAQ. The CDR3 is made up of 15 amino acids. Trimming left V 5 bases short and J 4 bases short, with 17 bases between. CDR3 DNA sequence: TGTGCCAGCAGCCCTAGAGGGCAGGTCATCTATGGCTACACCTTC. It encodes CASSPRGQVIYGYTF.

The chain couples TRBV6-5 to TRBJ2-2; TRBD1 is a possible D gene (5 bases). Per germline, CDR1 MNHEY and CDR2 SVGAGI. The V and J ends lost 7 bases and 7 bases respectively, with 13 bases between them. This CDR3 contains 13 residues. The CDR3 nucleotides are TGTGCCAGCACCCAGGGTGGCCGCGGGGAGCTGTTTTTT. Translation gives CASTQGGRGELFF.

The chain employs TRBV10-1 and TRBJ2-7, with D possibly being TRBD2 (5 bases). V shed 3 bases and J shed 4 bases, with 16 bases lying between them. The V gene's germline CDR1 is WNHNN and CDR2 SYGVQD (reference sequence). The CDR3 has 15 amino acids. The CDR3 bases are TGCGCCAGCAGTGACTCAGGCCTCGGGAAATACGAGCAGTACTTC. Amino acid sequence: CASSDSGLGKYEQYF.

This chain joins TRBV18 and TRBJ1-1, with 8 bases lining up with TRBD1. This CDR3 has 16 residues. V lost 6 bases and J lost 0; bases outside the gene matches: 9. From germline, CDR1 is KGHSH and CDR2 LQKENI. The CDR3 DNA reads TGTGCCAGCTCTCGATCCCCGGGACAGGTGAACACTGAAGCTTTCTTT. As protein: CASSRSPGQVNTEAFF.

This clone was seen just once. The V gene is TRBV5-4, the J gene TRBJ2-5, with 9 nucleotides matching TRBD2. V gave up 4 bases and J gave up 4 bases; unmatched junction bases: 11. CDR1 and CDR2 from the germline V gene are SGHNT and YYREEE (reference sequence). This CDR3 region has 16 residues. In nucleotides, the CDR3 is TGTGCCAGCAGCCCCTGGGGTAGCGGGGGTGGAGAGACCCAGTACTTC. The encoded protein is CASSPWGSGGGETQYF. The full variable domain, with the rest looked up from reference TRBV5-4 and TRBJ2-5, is ETGVTQSPTHLIKTRGQQVTLRCSSQSGHNTVSWYQQALGQGPQFIFQYYREEENGRGNFPPRFSGLQFPNYSSELNVNALELDDSALYLCASSPWGSGGGETQYFGPGTRLLVL.

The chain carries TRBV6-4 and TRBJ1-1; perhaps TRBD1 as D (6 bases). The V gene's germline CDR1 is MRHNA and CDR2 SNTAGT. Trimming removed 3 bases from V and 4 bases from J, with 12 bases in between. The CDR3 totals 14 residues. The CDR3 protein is CASSEEGGSTEAFF. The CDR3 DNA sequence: TGTGCCAGCAGTGAGGAAGGGGGTAGCACTGAAGCTTTCTTT.

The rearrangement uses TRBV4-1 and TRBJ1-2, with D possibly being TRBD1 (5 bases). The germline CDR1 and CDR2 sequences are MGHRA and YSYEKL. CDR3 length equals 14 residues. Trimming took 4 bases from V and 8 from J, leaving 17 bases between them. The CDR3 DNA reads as TGCGCCAGCAGCCCGAGACTCGATCGGGGGGGCTACACCTTC. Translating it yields CASSPRLDRGGYTF.

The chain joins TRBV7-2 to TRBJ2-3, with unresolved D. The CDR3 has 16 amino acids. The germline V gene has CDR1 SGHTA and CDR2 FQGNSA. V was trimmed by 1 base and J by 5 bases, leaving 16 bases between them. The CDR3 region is CASSLGSRPGEDTQYF. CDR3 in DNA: TGTGCCAGCAGCTTAGGGTCCAGGCCAGGCGAAGATACGCAGTATTTT. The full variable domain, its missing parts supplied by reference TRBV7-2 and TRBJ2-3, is GAGVSQSPSNKVTEKGKDVELRCDPISGHTALYWYRQSLGQGLEFLIYFQGNSAPDKSGLPSDRFSAERTGGSVSTLTIQRTQQEDSAVYLCASSLGSRPGEDTQYFGPGTRLTVL.

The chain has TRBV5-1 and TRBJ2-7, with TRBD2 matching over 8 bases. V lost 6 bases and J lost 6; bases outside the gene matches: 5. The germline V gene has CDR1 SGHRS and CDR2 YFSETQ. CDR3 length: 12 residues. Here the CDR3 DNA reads TGCGCCAGCATCAATGCGGGGGGCGAGCAGTACTTC. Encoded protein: CASINAGGEQYF.

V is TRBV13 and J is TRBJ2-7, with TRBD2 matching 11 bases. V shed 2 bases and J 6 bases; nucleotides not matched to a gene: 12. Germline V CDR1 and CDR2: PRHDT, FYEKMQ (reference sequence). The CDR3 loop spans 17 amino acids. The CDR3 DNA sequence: TGTGCCAGCAGCTTAAGCCTAGCGGGGGGTCCCCTCCGCGAGCAGTACTTC. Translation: CASSLSLAGGPLREQYF.

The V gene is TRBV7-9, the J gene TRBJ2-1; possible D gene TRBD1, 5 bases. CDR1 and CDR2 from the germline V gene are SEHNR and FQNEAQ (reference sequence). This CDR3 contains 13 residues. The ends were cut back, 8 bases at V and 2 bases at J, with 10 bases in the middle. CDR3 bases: TGTGCCAGCGGCAGGGAAACCTACAATGAGCAGTTCTTC. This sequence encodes CASGRETYNEQFF.

CDR3 loop: CASSPQEGWNTGELFF. CDR3 nucleotide sequence: TGTGCCAGCAGCCCGCAGGAGGGTTGGAACACCGGGGAGCTGTTTTTT. V usage is TRBV5-5 and J usage is TRBJ2-2; D possibly corresponds to TRBD2 (6 bases). The germline V gene encodes CDR1 SGHKS and CDR2 YYEKEE (reference sequence). Trimming cost V 4 bases and J 1 base, with 14 bases left between them. This CDR3 is built from 16 residues.

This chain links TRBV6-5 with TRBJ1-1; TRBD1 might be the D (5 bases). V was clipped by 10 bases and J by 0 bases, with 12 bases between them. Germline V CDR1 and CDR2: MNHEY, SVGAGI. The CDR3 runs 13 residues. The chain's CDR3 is CAIQKGLNTEAFF. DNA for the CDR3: TGTGCCATCCAAAAGGGGTTGAACACTGAAGCTTTCTTT.

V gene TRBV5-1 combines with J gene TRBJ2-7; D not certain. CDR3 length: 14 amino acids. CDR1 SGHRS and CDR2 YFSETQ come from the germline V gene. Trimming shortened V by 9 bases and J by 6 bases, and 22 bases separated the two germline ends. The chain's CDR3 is CATFVNDSLREQYF. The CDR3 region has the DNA TGCGCCACCTTTGTCAATGATTCTTTGCGCGAGCAGTACTTC.

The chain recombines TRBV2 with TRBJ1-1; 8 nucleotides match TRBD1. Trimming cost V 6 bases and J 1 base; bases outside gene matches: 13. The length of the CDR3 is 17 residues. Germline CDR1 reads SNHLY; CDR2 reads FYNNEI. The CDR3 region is CASRKGQANLSNTEAFF. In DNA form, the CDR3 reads TGTGCCAGCAGGAAGGGACAGGCTAACCTTTCGAACACTGAAGCTTTCTTT.

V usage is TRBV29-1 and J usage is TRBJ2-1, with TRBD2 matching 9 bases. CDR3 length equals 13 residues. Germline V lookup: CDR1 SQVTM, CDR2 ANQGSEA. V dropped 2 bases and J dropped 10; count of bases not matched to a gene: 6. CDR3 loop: CSVEPRLAGEQFF. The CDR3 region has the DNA TGCAGCGTTGAACCCCGGCTAGCGGGGGAGCAGTTCTTC.

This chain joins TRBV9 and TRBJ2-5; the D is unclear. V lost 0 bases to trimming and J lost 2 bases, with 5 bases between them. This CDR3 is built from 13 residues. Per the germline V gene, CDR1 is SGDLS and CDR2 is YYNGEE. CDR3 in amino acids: CASSVDSQETQYF. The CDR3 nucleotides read TGTGCCAGCAGCGTAGACAGTCAAGAGACCCAGTACTTC.

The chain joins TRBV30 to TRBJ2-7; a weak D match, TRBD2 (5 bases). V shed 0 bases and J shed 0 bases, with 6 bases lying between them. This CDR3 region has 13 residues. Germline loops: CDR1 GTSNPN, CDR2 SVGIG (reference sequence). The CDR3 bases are TGTGCCTGGAGTGTTGGACTCTCCTACGAGCAGTACTTC. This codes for CAWSVGLSYEQYF. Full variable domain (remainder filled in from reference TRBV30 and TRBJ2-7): SQTIHQWPATLVQPVGSPLSLECTVEGTSNPNLYWYRQAAGRGLQLLFYSVGIGQISSEVPQNLSASRPQDRQFILSSKKLLLSDSGFYLCAWSVGLSYEQYFGPGTRLTVT.